The next 12 T cell receptor beta chains were all read from a single sample in a study of blood T cell repertoires in COVID-19. The data were produced by immunoSEQ multiplex PCR, yet TCRdb's version contains in-frame clones alone and is incomplete. The sample shows roughly 200,000 clones, around 82% of them seen only once. Sample: peripheral blood. Every receptor here comes from a woman in her sixties or seventies with acute or convalescent COVID-19.

This chain joins TRBV11-2 and TRBJ2-1, with a weak D call TRBD1 (6 bases). The germline V gene has CDR1 SGHAT and CDR2 FQNNGV. The CDR3 is 13 residues long. V was cut by 5 bases and J by 9 bases, with 14 bases left in between. The CDR3 sequence: CASSPQQGSEQFF. The CDR3 nucleotides read TGTGCCAGCAGCCCTCAACAGGGTAGTGAGCAGTTCTTC.

This clone appeared a single time. In the same sample, other DNA sequences code for this CDR3. The chain joins TRBV9 to TRBJ2-7, with 9 bases that match TRBD1. Germline V gene lookup returns CDR1 SGDLS and CDR2 YYNGEE. The CDR3 contains 13 residues. The J segment lost 3 bases and the V segment lost 3 bases, leaving 1 base of the junction unmatched. CDR3 amino acids: CASSGGQGYEQYF. Written as DNA, the CDR3 is TGTGCCAGCAGCGGGGGACAGGGCTACGAGCAGTACTTC.

The J gene is TRBJ2-1, the V gene TRBV28, with a weak D call TRBD2 (6 bases). V was clipped by 4 bases and J by 6 bases, with 13 bases between them. The V gene's germline CDR1 is MDHEN and CDR2 SYDVKM. The CDR3 sequence is 14 residues long. The CDR3 DNA is TGTGCCAGCAGTTCCACGGGGGTCCTCAATGAGCAGTTCTTC. It is translated as CASSSTGVLNEQFF. Drawing the rest from reference TRBV28 and TRBJ2-1, the complete variable domain is DVKVTQSSRYLVKRTGEKVFLECVQDMDHENMFWYRQDPGLGLRLIYFSYDVKMKEKGDIPEGYSVSREKKERFSLILESASTNQTSMYLCASSSTGVLNEQFFGPGTRLTVL.

This rearrangement joins TRBV3-1 (or the pseudogene TRBV3-2) to TRBJ2-2, with TRBD2 matching 16 bases. After removal of 7 bases from V and 4 bases from J, the junction contained 3 bases not matched to a gene. Per the germline V gene, CDR1 is LGHDT and CDR2 is YNNKEL (reference sequence). This CDR3 contains 16 residues. In DNA, the CDR3 is TGTGCCAGCAAAGGGACTAGCGGGAGGGCCACCGGGGAGCTGTTTTTT. Amino acids: CASKGTSGRATGELFF.

The chain carries TRBV2 and TRBJ1-1, with D unclear. Trimming cost V 2 bases and J 10 bases, with 17 bases left between them. Germline-derived CDR1 and CDR2 are SNHLY and FYNNEI. The CDR3 loop spans 14 amino acids. In nucleotides, the CDR3 is TGTGCCAGCAGTGAAACGGGTCGCACCCGGGTAGCTTTCTTT. Its protein product is CASSETGRTRVAFF.

The rearrangement joins TRBV7-8 to TRBJ1-5, with 7 bases matching TRBD1. The CDR3 runs to 14 residues. V lost 4 bases and J lost 1; bases outside the gene matches: 1. The V gene's germline CDR1 is SGHVS and CDR2 FQNEAQ. Here the CDR3 reads CASSSGQSNQPQHF. CDR3 nucleotide sequence: TGTGCCAGCAGCTCGGGACAGAGCAATCAGCCCCAGCATTTT.

CDR3 DNA sequence: TGTGCCAGCTCACCACGCGTAGCTCCTACGGGGGCAGATACGCAGTATTTT. It encodes CASSPRVAPTGADTQYF. The chain couples TRBV18 to TRBJ2-3; a weak D match, TRBD2 (6 bases). Trimming stripped 1 base from V and 4 bases from J, with 18 bases between. The germline V gene encodes CDR1 KGHSH and CDR2 LQKENI. CDR3 length: 17 residues. Using reference TRBV18 and TRBJ2-3 for the parts outside the CDR3, the full variable domain is NAGVMQNPRHLVRRRGQEARLRCSPMKGHSHVYWYRQLPEEGLKFMVYLQKENIIDESGMPKERFSAEFPKEGPSILRIQQVVRGDSAAYFCASSPRVAPTGADTQYFGPGTRLTVL.

This chain links TRBV2 with TRBJ1-2; 10 nucleotides align to TRBD1. The CDR3 consists of 14 residues. Trimming removed 8 bases from V and 5 bases from J; junction bases left unmatched: 8. CDR1 SNHLY and CDR2 FYNNEI come from the germline V gene. The CDR3 region is CASAGTGVDYGYTF. CDR3 bases: TGTGCCAGCGCCGGGACAGGGGTGGATTATGGCTACACCTTC.

About this clone: Other DNA sequences in the same sample also yield this CDR3. The gene calls are TRBV28 and TRBJ2-2; 7 bases are a match to TRBD2. J gave up 2 bases and V 2 bases, and 2 bases lay outside the gene matches. This CDR3 has 15 residues. CDR1 MDHEN and CDR2 SYDVKM come from the germline V gene. CDR3 DNA sequence: TGTGCCAGCAGTTTAGGGAGGGCCAACACCGGGGAGCTGTTTTTT. The encoded protein is CASSLGRANTGELFF.

V is TRBV18 and J is TRBJ1-4; no definite D call. The CDR3 spans 12 residues. Between the trimmed V and J ends, which lost 8 bases and 8 bases, there was a span of 12 bases. Germline CDR1 is KGHSH and CDR2 is LQKENI. The CDR3 region is CASATEGEKLFF. CDR3 nucleotides: TGTGCCAGCGCAACCGAGGGAGAAAAACTGTTTTTT.

V is TRBV3-1 (or the pseudogene TRBV3-2) and J is TRBJ1-2; tentatively, D is TRBD1 (6 bases). CDR3 length: 16 amino acids. The V gene lost 1 base and the J gene lost 5 bases, with 17 bases spanning the gap. Germline lookup yields CDR1 LGHDT and CDR2 YNNKEL (reference sequence). CDR3 protein: CASSQASTGGLYGYTF. The CDR3 DNA reads TGTGCCAGCAGCCAAGCCTCCACGGGGGGCTTATATGGCTACACCTTC.

The rearrangement uses TRBV19 and TRBJ1-3; 8 nucleotides match TRBD1. Germline CDR1 and CDR2: LNHDA and SQIVND (reference sequence). V was pared by 8 bases and J by 8 bases, with 8 bases of the junction left unmatched. The CDR3 spans 13 residues. The CDR3 nucleotides are TGTGCCAGTGGACAGGGAGGAGGACACACCATATATTTT. It encodes CASGQGGGHTIYF.